This entry describes one TCR beta chain. The source of the sample is a study of CD8 T cells in Susac syndrome. With 6 bases clipped from V and 2 bases from J, the junction kept 6 bases outside the gene matches. This CDR3 is built from 16 residues. Germline-derived CDR1 and CDR2 are SNHLY and FYNNEI. Negative isolation was used for CD8+ and CD4+ T cells, and FACS enrichment was applied to TEMRA cells. It was with random hexamers that roughly 0.45 to 1 ug RNA was reverse transcribed. TCRdb re-called the immunoSEQ multiplex PCR reads with MiXCR, one entry per CDR3 protein. The table includes 120,000 or so distinct CDR3 sequences, around 94% detected once.

V gene TRBV2 combines with J gene TRBJ2-7; 14 bases are a match to TRBD2. The sequencing input was CD4+ T cells from PBMCs. The source of this sequence is a human donor in good health. The CDR3 sequence: CASRTGTSGSPYEQYF. The CDR3 region has the DNA TGTGCCAGCAGGACAGGGACTAGCGGGAGCCCCTACGAGCAGTACTTC.